Shown below are 27 T cell receptor beta chains from a single sample sequenced in a study of blood T cell repertoires in COVID-19. Clones were sequenced by immunoSEQ multiplex PCR, and TCRdb holds only the in-frame ones, with some missing. The data contain some 170,000 clones, over 80% of them singletons. The sequencing input was peripheral blood. The receptor set was obtained from an elderly woman with active or convalescent COVID-19.

The gene calls are TRBV19 and TRBJ1-1, with TRBD1 identical over 9 bases. V trimming: 1 base; J trimming: 4 bases; junction bases outside the gene matches: 1. Looked up from germline, CDR1 is LNHDA and CDR2 is SQIVND (reference sequence). This CDR3 has 14 amino acids. CDR3 in amino acids: CASSIGTGVTEAFF. The CDR3, as DNA: TGTGCCAGTAGTATAGGGACAGGGGTCACTGAAGCTTTCTTT. The full variable domain, with the rest looked up from reference TRBV19 and TRBJ1-1, is DGGITQSPKYLFRKEGQNVTLSCEQNLNHDAMYWYRQDPGQGLRLIYYSQIVNDFQKGDIAEGYSVSREKKESFPLTVTSAQKNPTAFYLCASSIGTGVTEAFFGQGTRLTVV.

The chain uses TRBV6-1 and TRBJ1-5; D is possibly TRBD1 (5 bases). Germline CDR1 is MNHNS and CDR2 is SASEGT. Trimming stripped 0 bases from V and 0 bases from J, with 12 bases between. This CDR3 region has 17 residues. CDR3 nucleotide sequence: TGTGCCAGCAGTGAAGCGCCTAGACAGAGTAGCAATCAGCCCCAGCATTTT. The encoded protein is CASSEAPRQSSNQPQHF.

V usage is TRBV7-9 and J usage is TRBJ2-1; the match to TRBD2 covers 9 bases. Germline loops: CDR1 SEHNR, CDR2 FQNEAQ (reference sequence). Trimming removed 7 bases from V and 2 bases from J; junction bases left unmatched: 6. This CDR3 contains 15 residues. The CDR3 nucleotides read TGTGCCAGCACCCCGGCGGGGGGGCCCTACAATGAGCAGTTCTTC. Amino acids: CASTPAGGPYNEQFF.

The CDR3 sequence is CSASSPGLAGNNEQFF. The CDR3 coding sequence is TGCAGTGCTAGTTCCCCAGGACTAGCGGGGAACAATGAGCAGTTCTTC. The chain recombines TRBV20-1 with TRBJ2-1; 12 bases match TRBD2. Germline CDR1 is DFQATT and CDR2 is SNEGSKA (reference sequence). Unmatched junction bases numbered 8, after V lost 3 bases and J lost 5 bases. The CDR3 totals 16 residues.

This clone showed up many times. The J gene is TRBJ2-7, the V gene TRBV4-1, with 9 nucleotides matching TRBD1. This CDR3 has 15 amino acids. The V and J ends lost 2 bases and 2 bases, in that order; junction bases with no gene match: 4. Germline V gene sequence: CDR1 MGHRA, CDR2 YSYEKL. CDR3 DNA: TGCGCCAGCAGCCAAAACAGGGGGCAAGCCTACGAGCAGTACTTC. Its translation is CASSQNRGQAYEQYF.

The chain links TRBV12-5 to TRBJ1-2; 9 nucleotides align to TRBD1. J was trimmed by 7 bases and V by 0 bases; bases with no gene match: 12. The length of the CDR3 is 17 residues. Germline values: CDR1 LGHNT, CDR2 FRNRAP. CDR3 region: CASGLVSPGTGTRGYTF. The CDR3 DNA reads TGTGCTAGTGGTTTGGTAAGCCCCGGGACAGGGACTCGTGGCTACACCTTC.

A single count supports this clone. This chain links TRBV19 with TRBJ1-6; D remains ambiguous. V was clipped by 7 bases and J by 1 base, with 14 bases between them. The CDR3 extends over 16 amino acids. Germline V gene data show CDR1 as LNHDA and CDR2 as SQIVND (reference sequence). The CDR3 loop is CASNKGGSSYNSPLHF. CDR3 nucleotide sequence: TGTGCCAGTAACAAAGGAGGGTCGTCCTATAATTCACCCCTCCACTTT.

This clone has a handful of counts. The chain is built from TRBV5-8 and TRBJ1-1, with 9 nucleotides matching TRBD1. Germline V gene sequence: CDR1 SGHTS, CDR2 YDEGEE. The ends lost 4 bases at V and 4 bases at J; junction bases unmatched: 5. CDR3 length: 14 amino acids. The CDR3 bases are TGTGCCAGCAGCCTACAGGGGGCGAGCACTGAAGCTTTCTTT. The encoded protein is CASSLQGASTEAFF.

This chain joins TRBV12-5 and TRBJ2-2; D is undetermined. The CDR3 extends over 16 amino acids. Germline V CDR1 and CDR2: LGHNT, FRNRAP. V shed 2 bases and J shed 5 bases, with 15 bases lying between them. The CDR3 region has the DNA TGTGCTAGTGGTTTGACCCAGGATCGAAGGACCGGGGAGCTGTTTTTT. It yields the protein CASGLTQDRRTGELFF.

The J gene is TRBJ2-1, the V gene TRBV18; 8 positions match TRBD1. The CDR3 loop spans 17 amino acids. Trimming at V came to 1 base and at J to 0 bases, leaving 5 bases not matched to a gene. Germline assignment: CDR1 KGHSH and CDR2 LQKENI. CDR3 nucleotides: TGTGCCAGCTCACCACGGGGCAGGGGGCGCTCCTACAATGAGCAGTTCTTC. It is translated as CASSPRGRGRSYNEQFF.

This rearrangement joins TRBV28 to TRBJ2-4, with 7 bases fitting TRBD1. Unmatched junction bases numbered 12, after V lost 6 bases and J lost 1 base. This CDR3 region has 17 residues. In germline, CDR1 is MDHEN, CDR2 SYDVKM. For the CDR3, the DNA is TGTGCCAGCAGCTCAACTGGGACAGAAGGGGCCAAAAACATTCAGTACTTC. Amino acid sequence: CASSSTGTEGAKNIQYF.

This chain links TRBV27 with TRBJ2-1; TRBD1 is a possible D gene (6 bases). CDR1 is MNHEY, CDR2 SMNVEV, per germline (reference sequence). The ends were cut back, 1 base at V and 8 bases at J, with 18 bases in the middle. The CDR3 runs 16 residues. The DNA of the CDR3 is TGTGCCAGCAGTTTATTGGGCAAGGGGGACACCTATGAGCAGTTCTTC. As protein: CASSLLGKGDTYEQFF.

CDR3 loop: CATSDPTHGGNTGELFF. In DNA, the CDR3 is TGTGCCACCAGTGACCCGACTCACGGGGGTAACACCGGGGAGCTGTTTTTT. The chain couples TRBV24-1 to TRBJ2-2; maybe TRBD2 (6 bases). The germline CDR1 and CDR2 sequences are KGHDR and SFDVKD. The V and J ends lost 4 bases and 2 bases respectively, with 16 bases between them. The length of the CDR3 is 17 residues.

This clone has a handful of counts. This CDR3 reads CASSPTVYNEQFF. The CDR3 DNA follows: TGTGCCAGCAGCCCGACAGTATACAATGAGCAGTTCTTC. The chain uses TRBV7-9 and TRBJ2-1, with TRBD1 as a possible D gene (5 bases). V shed 5 bases and J shed 4 bases, with 9 bases lying between them. This CDR3 has 13 amino acids. Germline V gives CDR1 SEHNR, CDR2 FQNEAQ (reference sequence).

The rearrangement uses TRBV9 and TRBJ2-1; 8 positions match TRBD1. V lost 0 bases and J lost 6; bases outside the gene matches: 5. The CDR3 is 15 residues long. Looked up from germline, CDR1 is SGDLS and CDR2 is YYNGEE. This CDR3 reads CASSVVGQAINEQFF. The CDR3 DNA reads TGTGCCAGCAGCGTAGTGGGACAGGCTATCAATGAGCAGTTCTTC.

The J gene is TRBJ1-6, the V gene TRBV5-8; the D is unclear. Germline CDR1 is SGHTS and CDR2 is YDEGEE. The CDR3 length is 14 residues. Trimming left V 1 base short and J 6 bases short, with 8 bases between. The CDR3 is CASSLSRSNSPLHF. CDR3 DNA sequence: TGTGCCAGCAGCTTGTCCAGATCTAATTCACCCCTCCACTTT.

J is TRBJ2-5 and V is TRBV4-1, with D tentatively TRBD1 (6 bases). With 6 bases removed from V and 3 bases from J, the gap between germline ends came to 11 bases. The CDR3 sequence is 13 residues long. Germline V gene lookup returns CDR1 MGHRA and CDR2 YSYEKL. CDR3 nucleotide sequence: TGCGCCAGCAGGAGGGCAGGGGAAGAGACCCAGTACTTC. It is translated as CASRRAGEETQYF.

CDR3 DNA: TGTGCCAGCAGCCTCTACTACTACAATGAGCAGTTCTTC. Translation: CASSLYYYNEQFF. The V and J genes are TRBV7-8 and TRBJ2-1; unclear D gene. The CDR3 length is 13 residues. Trimming took 5 bases from V and 3 from J, leaving 8 bases between them. In germline, CDR1 is SGHVS, CDR2 FQNEAQ.

This clone was counted once. The chain uses TRBV4-3 and TRBJ2-1; 7 nucleotides match TRBD1. Germline V CDR1 and CDR2: LGHNA, YSLEER. This CDR3 region has 17 residues. Germline trimming cut 0 bases from V and 4 bases from J; bases unmatched to any gene: 9. The CDR3 is CASSQDQGDRIYNEQFF. The CDR3 DNA sequence: TGCGCCAGCAGCCAAGATCAGGGGGACAGAATTTACAATGAGCAGTTCTTC.

This clone was seen only once. This chain links TRBV18 with TRBJ1-3; D remains ambiguous. This CDR3 spans 13 amino acids. Germline V lookup: CDR1 KGHSH, CDR2 LQKENI. V was trimmed by 2 bases and J by 7 bases, leaving 9 bases between them. CDR3 coding DNA: TGTGCCAGCTCACCATCTACCCGGAACACCATATATTTT. Translation gives CASSPSTRNTIYF. Combining the CDR3 with reference TRBV18 and TRBJ1-3 gives the whole variable domain NAGVMQNPRHLVRRRGQEARLRCSPMKGHSHVYWYRQLPEEGLKFMVYLQKENIIDESGMPKERFSAEFPKEGPSILRIQQVVRGDSAAYFCASSPSTRNTIYFGEGSWLTVV.

The chain is built from TRBV13 and TRBJ2-4; a weak D match, TRBD2 (6 bases). The CDR3 has 14 amino acids. Germline CDR1 reads PRHDT; CDR2 reads FYEKMQ (reference sequence). V was shortened by 2 bases and J by 6 bases, with 11 bases between the two germline ends. CDR3 nucleotides: TGTGCCAGCAGCTTACGAGCCGGGAGAAACATTCAGTACTTC. The encoded protein is CASSLRAGRNIQYF.

The chain uses TRBV6-1 and TRBJ1-5; D unresolved. Trimming cost V 5 bases and J 6 bases, with 11 bases left between them. Germline CDR1 MNHNS, CDR2 SASEGT. This CDR3 has 13 residues. The CDR3 DNA reads TGTGCCAGCAGTTATGGGGAGGGTCAGCCCCAGCATTTT. This encodes CASSYGEGQPQHF.

The rearrangement joins TRBV5-8 to TRBJ1-4, with TRBD1 identical over 9 bases. The ends lost 5 bases at V and 8 bases at J; junction bases unmatched: 10. CDR1 and CDR2 (germline): SGHTS, YDEGEE. This CDR3 has 15 residues. CDR3 nucleotide sequence: TGTGCCAGCAGAAATGGACAGGGGTCGGGAGAAAAACTGTTTTTT. It translates to CASRNGQGSGEKLFF. The full variable domain, with the rest looked up from reference TRBV5-8 and TRBJ1-4, is EAGVTQSPTHLIKTRGQQATLRCSPISGHTSVYWYQQALGLGLQFLLWYDEGEERNRGNFPPRFSGRQFPNYSSELNVNALELEDSALYLCASRNGQGSGEKLFFGSGTQLSVL.

The V and J genes are TRBV18 and TRBJ1-1, with D possibly matching TRBD1 (6 bases). This CDR3 is 14 amino acids long. Germline V lookup: CDR1 KGHSH, CDR2 LQKENI. V lost 6 bases and J 2 bases, leaving 13 bases between the germline ends. CDR3 sequence reads: CASSAGTSNTEAFF. CDR3 coding DNA: TGTGCCAGCTCGGCCGGGACAAGCAACACTGAAGCTTTCTTT.

The chain has TRBV5-6 and TRBJ1-1, with 9 bases aligning to TRBD1. Trimming at V came to 1 base and at J to 1 base, leaving 5 bases not matched to a gene. Germline V lookup: CDR1 SGHDT, CDR2 YYEEEE. The CDR3 is made up of 16 amino acids. The CDR3, as DNA: TGTGCCAGCAGCTTGAGCTCACAGGGGGCGAACACTGAAGCTTTCTTT. The encoded protein is CASSLSSQGANTEAFF.

This clone was observed a single time. This chain links TRBV7-9 with TRBJ2-2; TRBD1 might be the D (6 bases). The CDR3 length is 16 residues. Trimming removed 5 bases at V and 2 bases at J, with 15 bases between. Germline CDR1 and CDR2: SEHNR and FQNEAQ (reference sequence). The chain's CDR3 is CASSPQTGSNTGELFF. The CDR3 bases are TGTGCCAGCAGCCCCCAGACAGGTTCAAACACCGGGGAGCTGTTTTTT.

The chain combines TRBV7-9 with TRBJ1-2; TRBD1 is a possible D gene (6 bases). Trimming took 3 bases from V and 8 from J, leaving 10 bases between them. Germline loops: CDR1 SEHNR, CDR2 FQNEAQ (reference sequence). This CDR3 is 12 amino acids long. The CDR3 loop is CASSFGGEGYTF. In nucleotides, the CDR3 is TGTGCCAGCAGCTTTGGGGGCGAGGGCTACACCTTC. Drawing the rest from reference TRBV7-9 and TRBJ1-2, the complete variable domain is DTGVSQNPRHKITKRGQNVTFRCDPISEHNRLYWYRQTLGQGPEFLTYFQNEAQLEKSRLLSDRFSAERPKGSFSTLEIQRTEQGDSAMYLCASSFGGEGYTFGSGTRLTVV.